Listed here are 30 T cell receptor beta chains from one sample, sequenced in a study of T cell changes during pregnancy in multiple sclerosis. Assay used: immunoSEQ multiplex PCR; TCRdb lists only in-frame clones, some missing. The table records roughly 70,000 clones, around nine tenths of them present only once. This sample comprised peripheral blood, obtained in the third trimester of pregnancy. The receptor source for this set is a female donor with multiple sclerosis, enrolled in a pregnancy study.

This chain uses TRBV9 with TRBJ2-7, with D possibly being TRBD1 (6 bases). Trimming stripped 0 bases from V and 2 bases from J, with 9 bases between. The V gene's germline CDR1 is SGDLS and CDR2 YYNGEE. This CDR3 has 14 amino acids. CDR3 region: CASSVGTGTYEQYF. DNA of the CDR3: TGTGCCAGCAGCGTAGGCACAGGGACCTACGAGCAGTACTTC.

The chain has TRBV27 and TRBJ1-5; D not resolved. Germline CDR1 reads MNHEY; CDR2 reads SMNVEV (reference sequence). The length of the CDR3 is 13 residues. Trimming cost V 3 bases and J 4 bases, with 7 bases left between them. CDR3 sequence: CASSLDWNQPQHF. The CDR3 DNA follows: TGTGCCAGCAGTTTGGACTGGAATCAGCCCCAGCATTTT.

The chain has TRBV28 and TRBJ1-3; unclear D gene. With 3 bases removed from V and 0 bases from J, the gap between germline ends came to 9 bases. This CDR3 comprises 15 residues. The germline CDR1 and CDR2 sequences are MDHEN and SYDVKM. The CDR3 nucleotides read TGTGCCAGCAGTTTCCCACCGGGCTCTGGAAACACCATATATTTT. Translation gives CASSFPPGSGNTIYF.

CDR3: CASSRPTSGSAGELFF. The DNA of the CDR3 is TGTGCCAGCAGCCGACCGACTAGCGGGAGCGCCGGGGAGCTGTTTTTT. The chain combines TRBV5-6 with TRBJ2-2, with TRBD2 identical over 12 bases. With 4 bases clipped from V and 6 bases from J, the junction kept 7 bases outside the gene matches. CDR1 is SGHDT, CDR2 YYEEEE, per germline. This CDR3 is built from 16 residues.

This chain joins TRBV30 and TRBJ2-2; the match to TRBD2 covers 8 bases. Germline CDR1 is GTSNPN and CDR2 is SVGIG (reference sequence). This CDR3 region has 15 residues. Trimming cost V 0 bases and J 6 bases; bases outside gene matches: 6. The CDR3 DNA reads TGTGCCTGGAGTGTACGAGCGGGAGCCCCCGGGGAGCTGTTTTTT. Translation gives CAWSVRAGAPGELFF.

The gene calls are TRBV7-8 and TRBJ2-3; TRBD1 matches at 11 bases. Trimming at V came to 5 bases and at J to 5 bases, leaving 9 bases not matched to a gene. Germline loops: CDR1 SGHVS, CDR2 FQNEAQ. The CDR3 extends over 16 amino acids. The CDR3 protein is CASSPLGQGAGDTQYF. The CDR3 nucleotides read TGTGCCAGCAGCCCGCTCGGACAGGGGGCGGGAGATACGCAGTATTTT.

The chain has TRBV18 and TRBJ2-7; 9 nucleotides match TRBD2. Germline assignment: CDR1 KGHSH and CDR2 LQKENI. This CDR3 is 15 amino acids long. The ends lost 2 bases at V and 3 bases at J; junction bases unmatched: 5. The CDR3 protein is CASSPSGLAFYEQYF. CDR3 nucleotide sequence: TGTGCCAGCTCACCATCGGGACTAGCATTCTACGAGCAGTACTTC.

The gene calls are TRBV5-1 and TRBJ2-1, with a weak D call TRBD1 (7 bases). The CDR3 has 15 amino acids. Germline CDR1 is SGHRS and CDR2 is YFSETQ. V was pared by 6 bases and J by 0 bases, with 13 bases between. CDR3 protein: CASTAGTVSYNEQFF. The CDR3 DNA reads as TGCGCCAGCACTGCGGGGACAGTCTCCTACAATGAGCAGTTCTTC.

V is TRBV6-5 and J is TRBJ2-5, with a possible D match to TRBD1 (6 bases). Near its end, the DNA agrees better with TRBJ2-7, so the J call may be wrong. CDR3 length: 14 residues. Germline CDR1 and CDR2: MNHEY and SVGAGI. CDR3 nucleotides: TGTGCCAGCAGTCCCCGGACAGTCGACTACGAGCAGTACTTC. It encodes CASSPRTVDYEQYF.

CDR3 amino acids: CASSLRSGLAGDEQYF. CDR3 nucleotide sequence: TGTGCCAGCAGCTTACGGTCGGGACTAGCGGGAGACGAGCAGTACTTC. The V gene is TRBV9, the J gene TRBJ2-7; TRBD2 matches 14 bases. The CDR3 has 16 residues. J lost 5 bases, V lost 4 bases, and 8 bases had no gene match. The germline V gene encodes CDR1 SGDLS and CDR2 YYNGEE.

The CDR3 bases are TGTGCCAGCAGTTTACTGGCAGGGAGCAATCAGCCCCAGCATTTT. Its protein product is CASSLLAGSNQPQHF. This rearrangement joins TRBV28 to TRBJ1-5; TRBD1 might be the D (5 bases). V was trimmed by 2 bases and J by 1 base, leaving 9 bases between them. The germline CDR1 and CDR2 sequences are MDHEN and SYDVKM. This CDR3 has 15 residues.

The chain has TRBV19 and TRBJ1-1; D gene unclear. Germline V CDR1 and CDR2: LNHDA, SQIVND (reference sequence). The length of the CDR3 is 15 residues. V lost 3 bases, J lost 2 bases, and 13 bases lay in between. CDR3 in amino acids: CASSMWARYNTEAFF. CDR3 DNA sequence: TGTGCCAGTAGTATGTGGGCCCGTTATAACACTGAAGCTTTCTTT.

CDR3 DNA sequence: TGTGCCAGCAGTAACGGACTAACCCAAGAGACCCAGTACTTC. Its translation: CASSNGLTQETQYF. J is TRBJ2-5 and V is TRBV28; the D gene is possibly TRBD2 (6 bases). The CDR3 totals 14 residues. Germline CDR1 MDHEN, CDR2 SYDVKM. V shed 5 bases and J shed 1 base, with 11 bases lying between them.

The V call is TRBV2, the J call TRBJ2-7, with D perhaps TRBD1 (6 bases). The CDR3 is 13 amino acids. Per germline, CDR1 SNHLY and CDR2 FYNNEI. V shed 6 bases and J shed 2 bases, with 11 bases lying between them. The CDR3 spells CASSRDITYEQYF. The CDR3 region has the DNA TGTGCCAGCAGCCGGGACATTACCTACGAGCAGTACTTC. Looking up the rest from reference TRBV2 and TRBJ2-7 gives the full variable domain: EPEVTQTPSHQVTQMGQEVILRCVPISNHLYFYWYRQILGQKVEFLVSFYNNEISEKSEIFDDQFSVERPDGSNFTLKIRSTKLEDSAMYFCASSRDITYEQYFGPGTRLTVT.

V is TRBV27 and J is TRBJ2-1; maybe TRBD1 (6 bases). The V end lost 7 bases, the J end lost 4 bases, and 14 bases lay between the germline ends. The germline V gene encodes CDR1 MNHEY and CDR2 SMNVEV (reference sequence). The CDR3 is made up of 14 amino acids. The CDR3 here is CASTPDRLYNEQFF. For the CDR3, the DNA is TGTGCCAGCACCCCGGACAGACTTTACAATGAGCAGTTCTTC.

The gene calls are TRBV19 and TRBJ1-1, with 7 bases lining up with TRBD1. CDR3 length: 15 residues. Per the germline V gene, CDR1 is LNHDA and CDR2 is SQIVND (reference sequence). J gave up 5 bases and V 6 bases, and 12 bases lay outside the gene matches. CDR3 DNA sequence: TGTGCCAGTAGGAAAGGGGGCGCAGGAGGGACTGAAGCTTTCTTT. Protein: CASRKGGAGGTEAFF. Based on the CDR3 plus reference TRBV19 and TRBJ1-1, the full variable domain is DGGITQSPKYLFRKEGQNVTLSCEQNLNHDAMYWYRQDPGQGLRLIYYSQIVNDFQKGDIAEGYSVSREKKESFPLTVTSAQKNPTAFYLCASRKGGAGGTEAFFGQGTRLTVV.

The genes are TRBV7-9 and TRBJ2-7, with 8 bases lining up with TRBD2. CDR3 length: 14 amino acids. From germline, CDR1 is SEHNR and CDR2 FQNEAQ (reference sequence). Unmatched junction bases numbered 3, after V lost 3 bases and J lost 2 bases. The CDR3 protein is CASSLLGGAYEQYF. The CDR3, as DNA: TGTGCCAGCAGCTTGCTCGGGGGGGCCTACGAGCAGTACTTC.

The chain has TRBV4-3 and TRBJ1-4; no firm D call. Trimming pared 2 bases from V and 7 bases from J, leaving 8 bases between. The CDR3 has 13 amino acids. In germline, CDR1 is LGHNA, CDR2 YSLEER. CDR3 residues: CASSQRRGEKLFF. CDR3 nucleotides: TGCGCCAGCAGCCAAAGGCGGGGTGAAAAACTGTTTTTT.

This clone was picked up one time. The chain recombines TRBV14 with TRBJ1-5, with D unclear. Germline CDR1 SGHDN, CDR2 FVKESK. The V gene lost 4 bases and the J gene lost 4 bases, with 8 bases spanning the gap. CDR3 size: 13 residues. CDR3 coding DNA: TGTGCCAGCAGCCCCAACTTGAATCAGCCCCAGCATTTT. Translation gives CASSPNLNQPQHF. The full variable domain, in which reference TRBV14 and TRBJ1-5 provide the parts outside the CDR3, is EAGVTQFPSHSVIEKGQTVTLRCDPISGHDNLYWYRRVMGKEIKFLLHFVKESKQDESGMPNNRFLAERTGGTYSTLKVQPAELEDSGVYFCASSPNLNQPQHFGDGTRLSIL.

J is TRBJ1-1 and V is TRBV27, with D possibly being TRBD1 (5 bases). Per germline, CDR1 MNHEY and CDR2 SMNVEV (reference sequence). The CDR3 runs to 13 residues. V was shortened by 3 bases and J by 5 bases, with 10 bases between the two germline ends. The chain's CDR3 is CASSFQGGTEAFF. CDR3 nucleotides: TGTGCCAGCAGTTTCCAGGGTGGAACTGAAGCTTTCTTT.

V usage is TRBV27 and J usage is TRBJ2-3; D gene ambiguous. This CDR3 has 15 amino acids. Germline CDR1 and CDR2: MNHEY and SMNVEV (reference sequence). The V end was cut by 2 bases, the J end by 2 bases, with 11 bases between. CDR3 in amino acids: CASSLIVQSTDTQYF. Here the CDR3 DNA reads TGTGCCAGCAGTTTAATTGTCCAGTCCACAGATACGCAGTATTTT.

The chain combines TRBV6-1 with TRBJ2-5; 10 nucleotides agree with TRBD1. Germline CDR1 is MNHNS and CDR2 is SASEGT. This CDR3 contains 16 residues. With 2 bases clipped from V and 3 bases from J, the junction kept 6 bases outside the gene matches. Here the CDR3 DNA reads TGTGCCAGCAGTGAACTGACAGGGGGCAACAAAGAGACCCAGTACTTC. Translating gives CASSELTGGNKETQYF.

The chain combines TRBV6-6 with TRBJ1-2, with 8 positions matching TRBD1. The CDR3 contains 13 residues. Germline-derived CDR1 and CDR2 are MNHNY and SVGAGI (reference sequence). The J segment lost 7 bases and the V segment lost 4 bases, leaving 5 bases of the junction unmatched. The CDR3 protein is CASSSQGEGGYTF. The CDR3, as DNA: TGTGCCAGCAGTTCACAGGGGGAGGGTGGCTACACCTTC.

The rearrangement joins TRBV2 to TRBJ2-5; 11 bases align to TRBD2. Trimming removed 2 bases from V and 4 bases from J; junction bases left unmatched: 9. From germline, CDR1 is SNHLY and CDR2 FYNNEI. The CDR3 consists of 17 residues. CDR3 DNA sequence: TGTGCCAGCAGTGAACCTACGTGGCTAGCGGGAGGAGAGACCCAGTACTTC. Residues: CASSEPTWLAGGETQYF.

In this sample, this clone turned up many times. The V gene is TRBV6-1, the J gene TRBJ2-7; 12 bases line up with TRBD2. Germline CDR1 reads MNHNS; CDR2 reads SASEGT. The CDR3 is made up of 13 amino acids. The V gene end was trimmed by 8 bases and the J gene end by 7 bases; junction bases not matched to a gene: 6. The CDR3 coding sequence is TGTGCCAGCTTGACTAGCGGGAGAGGGGAGCAGTACTTC. It is translated as CASLTSGRGEQYF.

The chain carries TRBV5-4 and TRBJ2-2; the D gene is possibly TRBD2 (7 bases). The CDR3 is 17 amino acids. Germline CDR1 SGHNT, CDR2 YYREEE (reference sequence). V was clipped by 0 bases and J by 2 bases, with 14 bases between them. CDR3 sequence (DNA): TGTGCCAGCAGCTTGGCTCCCGCGGGGGCTAACACCGGGGAGCTGTTTTTT. Translated, it gives CASSLAPAGANTGELFF.

The V and J genes are TRBV2 and TRBJ2-1; D may be TRBD1 (6 bases). CDR3 size: 15 residues. Germline V gene lookup returns CDR1 SNHLY and CDR2 FYNNEI. Trimming left V 6 bases short and J 4 bases short, with 16 bases between. This CDR3 is CASRGAPPLYNEQFF. The DNA of the CDR3 is TGTGCCAGCAGGGGGGCCCCGCCCCTGTACAATGAGCAGTTCTTC.

This clone has only one observation. This chain uses TRBV27 with TRBJ1-2, with TRBD1 identical over 10 bases. V shed 3 bases, J shed 4 bases, and the junction held 11 bases outside the gene matches. The CDR3 is made up of 17 amino acids. Germline CDR1 reads MNHEY; CDR2 reads SMNVEV (reference sequence). CDR3: CASSLGSGDRGSYGYTF. DNA of the CDR3: TGTGCCAGCAGTTTGGGTAGTGGGGACAGGGGTAGCTATGGCTACACCTTC.

V gene TRBV2 combines with J gene TRBJ2-7, with a weak D call TRBD2 (5 bases). V lost 7 bases and J 4 bases, leaving 14 bases between the germline ends. This CDR3 is built from 13 residues. Germline-derived CDR1 and CDR2 are SNHLY and FYNNEI. CDR3 sequence: CASNLAMGYEQYF. In nucleotides, the CDR3 is TGTGCCAGCAATTTAGCGATGGGTTACGAGCAGTACTTC.

The chain couples TRBV10-3 to TRBJ2-2, with a possible D match to TRBD1 (6 bases). The CDR3 totals 15 residues. V was clipped by 5 bases and J by 2 bases, with 12 bases between them. Germline V gene sequence: CDR1 ENHRY, CDR2 SYGVKD. CDR3 region: CAISRAGTNTGELFF. CDR3 DNA sequence: TGTGCCATCAGTCGCGCCGGGACAAACACCGGGGAGCTGTTTTTT.